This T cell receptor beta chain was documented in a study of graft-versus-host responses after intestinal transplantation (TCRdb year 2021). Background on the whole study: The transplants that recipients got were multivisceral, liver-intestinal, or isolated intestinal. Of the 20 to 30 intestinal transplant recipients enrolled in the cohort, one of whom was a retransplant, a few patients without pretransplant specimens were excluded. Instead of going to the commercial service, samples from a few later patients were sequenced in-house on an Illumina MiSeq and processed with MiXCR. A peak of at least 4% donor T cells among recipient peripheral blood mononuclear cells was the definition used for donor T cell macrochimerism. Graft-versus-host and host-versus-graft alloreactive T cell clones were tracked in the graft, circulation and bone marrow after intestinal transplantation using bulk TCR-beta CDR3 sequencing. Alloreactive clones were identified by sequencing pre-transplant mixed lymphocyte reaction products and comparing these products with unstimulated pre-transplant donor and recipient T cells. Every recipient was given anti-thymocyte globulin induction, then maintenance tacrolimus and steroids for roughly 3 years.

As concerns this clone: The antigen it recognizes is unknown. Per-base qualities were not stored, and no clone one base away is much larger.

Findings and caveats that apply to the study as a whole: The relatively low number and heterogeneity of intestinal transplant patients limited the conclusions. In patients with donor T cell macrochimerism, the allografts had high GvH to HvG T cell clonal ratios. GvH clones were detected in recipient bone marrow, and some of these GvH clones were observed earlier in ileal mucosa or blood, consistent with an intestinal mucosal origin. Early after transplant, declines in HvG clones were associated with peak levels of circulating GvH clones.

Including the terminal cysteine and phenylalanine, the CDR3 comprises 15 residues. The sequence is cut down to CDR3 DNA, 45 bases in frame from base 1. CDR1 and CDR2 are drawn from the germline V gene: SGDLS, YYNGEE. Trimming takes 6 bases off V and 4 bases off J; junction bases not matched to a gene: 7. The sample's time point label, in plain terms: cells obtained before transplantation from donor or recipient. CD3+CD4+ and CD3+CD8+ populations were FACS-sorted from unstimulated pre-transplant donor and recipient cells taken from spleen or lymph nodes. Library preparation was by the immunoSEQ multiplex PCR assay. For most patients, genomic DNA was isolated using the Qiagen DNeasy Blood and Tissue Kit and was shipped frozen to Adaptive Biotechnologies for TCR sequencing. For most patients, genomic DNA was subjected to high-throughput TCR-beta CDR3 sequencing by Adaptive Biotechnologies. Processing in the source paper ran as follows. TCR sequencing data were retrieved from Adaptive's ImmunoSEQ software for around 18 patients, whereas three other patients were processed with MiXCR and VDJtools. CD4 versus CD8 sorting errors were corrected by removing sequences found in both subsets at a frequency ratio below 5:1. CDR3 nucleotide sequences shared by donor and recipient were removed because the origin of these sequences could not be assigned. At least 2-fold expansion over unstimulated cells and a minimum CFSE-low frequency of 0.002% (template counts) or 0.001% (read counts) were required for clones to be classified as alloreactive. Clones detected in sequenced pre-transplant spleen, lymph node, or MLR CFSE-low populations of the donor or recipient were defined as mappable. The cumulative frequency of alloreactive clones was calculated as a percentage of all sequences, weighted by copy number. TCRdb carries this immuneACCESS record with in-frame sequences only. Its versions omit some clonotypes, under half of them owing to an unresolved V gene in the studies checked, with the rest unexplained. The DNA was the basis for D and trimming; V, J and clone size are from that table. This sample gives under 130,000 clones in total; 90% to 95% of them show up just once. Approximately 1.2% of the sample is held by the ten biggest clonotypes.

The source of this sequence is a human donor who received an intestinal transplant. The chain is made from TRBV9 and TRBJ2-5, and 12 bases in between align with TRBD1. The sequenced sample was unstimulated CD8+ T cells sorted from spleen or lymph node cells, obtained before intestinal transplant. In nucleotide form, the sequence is TGTGCCAGCAACTCGGGACAGGGGGCCGGAGAGACCCAGTACTTC. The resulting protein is CASNSGQGAGETQYF.